A selection of T cell receptor beta chains follows, all from one sample in a study of vaccination effects on CD4 cells after COVID-19. Their antigens remain unidentified. Sequencing used immunoSEQ multiplex PCR; TCRdb keeps in-frame clones, though not all of them. The sample has around 63,000 clones, roughly 80% seen once. The source material was CD4+ T cells from PBMCs cultured with HCoV-OC43 spike peptides, sampled before COVID-19 vaccination. These receptors originate from a human donor who received a COVID-19 vaccine. Both conserved end residues are part of each CDR3. Size tells how often a clone was seen (once, few, many) or the class of an expanded clone, and some rows leave it out.

J | size | V | CDR3
TRBJ2-5 | NA | TRBV11-2 | CASSLSMGPGEETQYF
TRBJ1-5 | few | TRBV20-1 | CSASAQGASNQPQHF
TRBJ1-4 | NA | TRBV21-1 | CASSIRPMGDRETEKLFF
TRBJ1-2 | NA | TRBV2 | CASSEVGYTF
TRBJ1-4 | NA | TRBV28 | CASSSHSGQGTGATNEKLFF
TRBJ2-3 | NA | TRBV7-2 | CASSSSGGVGTQYF
TRBJ2-5 | NA | TRBV7-3 | CASSTQGGNQETQYF
TRBJ1-1 | NA | TRBV7-2 | CASSLGIGNAEAFF
TRBJ1-1 | NA | TRBV7-3 | CASSLSRTTEAFF
TRBJ2-2 | few | TRBV4-2 | CASSSRVPGELFF
TRBJ1-1 | few | TRBV19 | CASSIKGDTEAFF
TRBJ2-2 | once | TRBV4-1 | CASSRQGADTGELFF
TRBJ1-2 | NA | TRBV5-6 | CASSVIMGVDRGPNYGYTF
TRBJ1-4 | NA | TRBV4-3 | CASSQAAGTANEKLFF
TRBJ1-2 | NA | TRBV20-1 | CSAWNYGYTF
TRBJ2-2 | NA | TRBV6-6 | CASSYASGRGAGELFF
TRBJ2-5 | NA | TRBV5-1 | CASSSSGHNIGETQYF
TRBJ1-2 | NA | TRBV5-1 | CASSLDRLRDRGMSGYTF
TRBJ1-1 | NA | TRBV6-1 | CASSEYRSGTEAFF
TRBJ1-2 | NA | TRBV24-1 | CATSDTRTQGAGGYTF
TRBJ2-5 | NA | TRBV6-6 | CASRKGETQYF
TRBJ2-1 | NA | TRBV5-1 | CASSSHLRRSKGLAGGPSYNEQFF